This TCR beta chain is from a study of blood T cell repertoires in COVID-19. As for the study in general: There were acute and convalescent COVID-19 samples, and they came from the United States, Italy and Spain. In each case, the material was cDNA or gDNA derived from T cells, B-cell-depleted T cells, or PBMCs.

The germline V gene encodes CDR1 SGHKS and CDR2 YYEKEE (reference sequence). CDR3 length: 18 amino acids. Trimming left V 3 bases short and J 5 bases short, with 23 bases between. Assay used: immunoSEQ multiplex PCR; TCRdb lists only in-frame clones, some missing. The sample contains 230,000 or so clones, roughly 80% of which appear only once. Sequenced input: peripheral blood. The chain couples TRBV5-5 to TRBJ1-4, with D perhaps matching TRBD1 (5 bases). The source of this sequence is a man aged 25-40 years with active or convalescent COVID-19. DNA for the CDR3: TGTGCCAGCAGCTCCACCGCCTACTCGACAGTAGAGAATGAAAAACTGTTTTTT. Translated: CASSSTAYSTVENEKLFF.